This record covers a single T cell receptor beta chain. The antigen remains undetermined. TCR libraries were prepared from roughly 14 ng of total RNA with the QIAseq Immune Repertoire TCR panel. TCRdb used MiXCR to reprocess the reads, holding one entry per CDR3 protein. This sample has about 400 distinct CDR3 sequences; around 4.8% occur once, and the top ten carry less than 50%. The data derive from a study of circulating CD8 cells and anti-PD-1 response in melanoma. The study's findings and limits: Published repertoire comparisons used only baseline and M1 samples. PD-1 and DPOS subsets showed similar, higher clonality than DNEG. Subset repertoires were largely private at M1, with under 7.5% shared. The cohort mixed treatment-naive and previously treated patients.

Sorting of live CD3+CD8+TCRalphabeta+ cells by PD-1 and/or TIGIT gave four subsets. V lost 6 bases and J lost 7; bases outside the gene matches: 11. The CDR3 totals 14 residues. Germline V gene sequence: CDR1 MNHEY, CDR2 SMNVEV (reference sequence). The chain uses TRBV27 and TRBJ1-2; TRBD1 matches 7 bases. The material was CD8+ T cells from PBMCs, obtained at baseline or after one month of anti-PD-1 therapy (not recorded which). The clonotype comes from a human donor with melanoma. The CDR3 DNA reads TGTGCCAGCAGCCTCGGGGGACAGAACGGTGGCTACACCTTC. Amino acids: CASSLGGQNGGYTF.